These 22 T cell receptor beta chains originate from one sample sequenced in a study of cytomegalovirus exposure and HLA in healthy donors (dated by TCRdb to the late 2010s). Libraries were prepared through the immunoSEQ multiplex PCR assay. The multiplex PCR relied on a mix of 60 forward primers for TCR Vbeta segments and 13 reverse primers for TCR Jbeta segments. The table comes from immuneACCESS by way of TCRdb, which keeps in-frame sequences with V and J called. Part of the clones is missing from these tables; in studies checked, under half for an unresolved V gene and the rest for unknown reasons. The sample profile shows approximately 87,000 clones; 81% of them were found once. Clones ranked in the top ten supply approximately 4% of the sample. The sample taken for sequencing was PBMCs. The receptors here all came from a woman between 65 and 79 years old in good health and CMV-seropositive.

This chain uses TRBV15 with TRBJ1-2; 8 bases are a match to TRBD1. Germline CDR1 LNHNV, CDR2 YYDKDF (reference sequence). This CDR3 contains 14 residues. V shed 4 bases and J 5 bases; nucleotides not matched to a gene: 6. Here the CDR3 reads CATSTWTGPYGYTF. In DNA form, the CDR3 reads TGTGCCACCAGCACTTGGACAGGGCCTTATGGCTACACCTTC.

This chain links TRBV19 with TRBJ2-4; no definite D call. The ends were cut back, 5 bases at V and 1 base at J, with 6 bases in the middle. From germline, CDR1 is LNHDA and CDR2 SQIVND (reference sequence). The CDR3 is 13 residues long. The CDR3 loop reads CASSFLAKNIQYF. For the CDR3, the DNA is TGTGCCAGTAGTTTTCTCGCCAAAAACATTCAGTACTTC.

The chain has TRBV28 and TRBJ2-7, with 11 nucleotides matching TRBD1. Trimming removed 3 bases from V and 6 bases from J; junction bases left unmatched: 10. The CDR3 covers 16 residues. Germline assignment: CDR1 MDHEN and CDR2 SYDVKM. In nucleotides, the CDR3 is TGTGCCAGCAGTTTCTCAGGCTGGACAGGGGGCGCCGAGCAGTACTTC. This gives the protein CASSFSGWTGGAEQYF.

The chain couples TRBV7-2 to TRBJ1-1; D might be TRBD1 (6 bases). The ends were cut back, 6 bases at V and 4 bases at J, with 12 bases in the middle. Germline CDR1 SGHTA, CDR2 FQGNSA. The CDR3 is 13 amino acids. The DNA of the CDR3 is TGTGCCAGCAGTGATAGAGGGGGCACTGAAGCTTTCTTT. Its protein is CASSDRGGTEAFF.

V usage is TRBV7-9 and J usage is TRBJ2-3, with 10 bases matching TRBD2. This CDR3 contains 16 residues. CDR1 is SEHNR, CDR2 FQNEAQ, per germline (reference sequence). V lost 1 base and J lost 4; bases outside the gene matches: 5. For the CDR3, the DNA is TGTGCCAGCAGCTTAGGCCTAGCGGGAGTAGCAGATACGCAGTATTTT. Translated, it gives CASSLGLAGVADTQYF.

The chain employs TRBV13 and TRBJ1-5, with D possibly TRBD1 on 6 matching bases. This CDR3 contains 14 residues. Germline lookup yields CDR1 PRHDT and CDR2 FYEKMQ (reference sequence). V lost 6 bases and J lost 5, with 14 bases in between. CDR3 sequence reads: CASSSRSGDQPQHF. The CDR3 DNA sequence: TGTGCCAGCAGTTCCCGATCAGGGGATCAGCCCCAGCATTTT.

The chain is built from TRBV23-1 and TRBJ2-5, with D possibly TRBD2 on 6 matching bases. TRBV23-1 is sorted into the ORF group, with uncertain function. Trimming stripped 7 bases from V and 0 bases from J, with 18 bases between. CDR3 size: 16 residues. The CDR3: CASTSPGDPYQETQYF. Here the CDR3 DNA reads TGCGCCAGCACCTCCCCGGGGGACCCTTACCAAGAGACCCAGTACTTC.

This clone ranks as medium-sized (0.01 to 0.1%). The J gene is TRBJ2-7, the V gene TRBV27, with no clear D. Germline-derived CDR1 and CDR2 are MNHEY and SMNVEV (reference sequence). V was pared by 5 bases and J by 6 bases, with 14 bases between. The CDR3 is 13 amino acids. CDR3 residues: CASSPTAAGEQYF. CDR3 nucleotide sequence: TGTGCCAGCAGTCCTACAGCAGCCGGCGAGCAGTACTTC.

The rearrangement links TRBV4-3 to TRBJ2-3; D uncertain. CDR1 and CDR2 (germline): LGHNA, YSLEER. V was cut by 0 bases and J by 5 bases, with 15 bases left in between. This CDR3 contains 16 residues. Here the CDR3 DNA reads TGCGCCAGCAGCCAAGATCCGATAGGTCGGAGAGATACGCAGTATTTT. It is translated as CASSQDPIGRRDTQYF.

This CDR3 is CASSLAGTSSGNTIYF. The CDR3 DNA sequence: TGTGCCAGCAGCTTGGCTGGCACCAGCTCTGGAAACACCATATATTTT. This chain uses TRBV7-9 with TRBJ1-3; D is uncertain. The CDR3 runs 16 residues. Per germline, CDR1 SEHNR and CDR2 FQNEAQ (reference sequence). V lost 3 bases and J 0 bases, leaving 12 bases between the germline ends. Combining the CDR3 with reference TRBV7-9 and TRBJ1-3 gives the whole variable domain DTGVSQNPRHKITKRGQNVTFRCDPISEHNRLYWYRQTLGQGPEFLTYFQNEAQLEKSRLLSDRFSAERPKGSFSTLEIQRTEQGDSAMYLCASSLAGTSSGNTIYFGEGSWLTVV.

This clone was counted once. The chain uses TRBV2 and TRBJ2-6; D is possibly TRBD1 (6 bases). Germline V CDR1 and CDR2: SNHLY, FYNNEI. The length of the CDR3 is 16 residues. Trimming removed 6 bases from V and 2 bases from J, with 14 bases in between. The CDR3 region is CASRILQGTGANVLTF. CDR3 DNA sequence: TGTGCCAGCAGGATATTACAGGGAACTGGGGCCAACGTCCTGACTTTC.

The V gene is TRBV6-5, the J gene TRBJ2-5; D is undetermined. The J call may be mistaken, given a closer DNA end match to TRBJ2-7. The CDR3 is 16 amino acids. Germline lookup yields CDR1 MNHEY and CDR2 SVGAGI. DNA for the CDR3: TGTGCCAGCAGTTACCGGCGCACGTTTTCCTACTACGAGCAGTACTTC. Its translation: CASSYRRTFSYYEQYF.

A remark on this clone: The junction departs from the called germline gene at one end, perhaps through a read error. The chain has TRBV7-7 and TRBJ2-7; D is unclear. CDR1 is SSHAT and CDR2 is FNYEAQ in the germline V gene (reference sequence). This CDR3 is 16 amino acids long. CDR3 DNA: TGTGCTAGCAGCTTTGGTGGCCCGGGTCTCGCCTACGAGCAGTACTTC. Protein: CASSFGGPGLAYEQYF.

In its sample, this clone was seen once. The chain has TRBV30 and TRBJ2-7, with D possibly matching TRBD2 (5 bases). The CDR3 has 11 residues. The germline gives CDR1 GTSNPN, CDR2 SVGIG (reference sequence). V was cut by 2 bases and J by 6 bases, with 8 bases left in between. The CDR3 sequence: CAWSTSREQYF. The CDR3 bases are TGTGCCTGGAGTACTAGTCGCGAGCAGTACTTC.

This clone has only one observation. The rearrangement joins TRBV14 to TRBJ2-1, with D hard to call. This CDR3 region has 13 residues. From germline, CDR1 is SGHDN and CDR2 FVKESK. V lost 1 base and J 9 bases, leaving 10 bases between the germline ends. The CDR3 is CASSQGRGTEQFF. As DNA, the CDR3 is TGTGCCAGCAGCCAAGGACGCGGTACTGAGCAGTTCTTC.

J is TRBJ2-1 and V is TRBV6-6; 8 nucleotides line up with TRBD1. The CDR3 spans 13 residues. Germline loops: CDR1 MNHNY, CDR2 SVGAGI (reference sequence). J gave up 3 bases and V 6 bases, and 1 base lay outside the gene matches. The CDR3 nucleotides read TGTGCCAGCAGACAGGGGGACTACAATGAGCAGTTCTTC. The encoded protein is CASRQGDYNEQFF.

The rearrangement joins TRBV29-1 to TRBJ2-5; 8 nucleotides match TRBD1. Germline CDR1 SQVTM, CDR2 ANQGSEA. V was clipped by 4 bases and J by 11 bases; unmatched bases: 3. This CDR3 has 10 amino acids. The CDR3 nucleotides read TGCAGCGTTGGGGGACAGGAGCAGTACTTC. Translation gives CSVGGQEQYF.

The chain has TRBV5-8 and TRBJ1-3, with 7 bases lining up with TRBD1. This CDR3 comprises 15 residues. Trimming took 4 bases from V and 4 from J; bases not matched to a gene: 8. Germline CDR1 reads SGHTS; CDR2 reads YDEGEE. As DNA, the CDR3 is TGTGCCAGCAGCAGTACAGGGGCGCGGGGAAACACCATATATTTT. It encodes CASSSTGARGNTIYF.

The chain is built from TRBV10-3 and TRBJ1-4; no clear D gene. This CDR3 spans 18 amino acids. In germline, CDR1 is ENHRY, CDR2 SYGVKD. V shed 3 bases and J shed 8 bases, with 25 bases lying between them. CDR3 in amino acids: CAISDGISGGLVGEKLFF. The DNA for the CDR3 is TGTGCCATCAGTGATGGGATCAGTGGAGGGCTGGTAGGGGAAAAACTGTTTTTT.

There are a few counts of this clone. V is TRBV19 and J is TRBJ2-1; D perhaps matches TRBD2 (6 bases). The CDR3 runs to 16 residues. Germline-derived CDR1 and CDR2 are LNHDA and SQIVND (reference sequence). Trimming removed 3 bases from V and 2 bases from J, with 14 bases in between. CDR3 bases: TGTGCCAGTAGTATTTCTGGAGGGGCCCCCTACAATGAGCAGTTCTTC. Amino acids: CASSISGGAPYNEQFF. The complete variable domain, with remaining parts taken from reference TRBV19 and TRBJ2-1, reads DGGITQSPKYLFRKEGQNVTLSCEQNLNHDAMYWYRQDPGQGLRLIYYSQIVNDFQKGDIAEGYSVSREKKESFPLTVTSAQKNPTAFYLCASSISGGAPYNEQFFGPGTRLTVL.

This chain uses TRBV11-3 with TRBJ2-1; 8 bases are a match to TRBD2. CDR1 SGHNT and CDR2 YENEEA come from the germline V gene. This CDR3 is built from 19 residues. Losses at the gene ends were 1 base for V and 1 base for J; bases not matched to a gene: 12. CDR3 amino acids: CASSLVGSGSARSYNEQFF. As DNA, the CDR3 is TGTGCCAGCAGCTTAGTTGGGAGCGGGAGTGCGCGATCCTACAATGAGCAGTTCTTC. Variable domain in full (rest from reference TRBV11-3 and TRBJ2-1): EAGVVQSPRYKIIEKKQPVAFWCNPISGHNTLYWYLQNLGQGPELLIRYENEEAVDDSQLPKDRFSAERLKGVDSTLKIQPAELGDSAVYLCASSLVGSGSARSYNEQFFGPGTRLTVL.

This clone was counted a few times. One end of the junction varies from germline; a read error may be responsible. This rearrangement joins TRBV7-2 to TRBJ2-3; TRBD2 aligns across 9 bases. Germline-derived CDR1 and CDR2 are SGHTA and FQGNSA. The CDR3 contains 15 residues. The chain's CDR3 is CASSVAGERTDTQYF. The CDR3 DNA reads TGTGCCAGCAGCGTAGCGGGAGAGAGGACAGATACGCAGTATTTT.